Each of the 5 T cell receptor beta chains below was sequenced from the same sample in a study of blood T cell repertoires in COVID-19. Measured with immunoSEQ multiplex PCR; TCRdb has only the in-frame clones, and not every one. This sample has about 68,000 clones, with 70% to 90% found just once. The sequencing input was peripheral blood. These receptors were obtained from a woman aged 45-60 years with COVID-19, enrolled during active disease.

This clone showed up just once. The genes are TRBV6-5 and TRBJ2-3, with a possible D match to TRBD1 (5 bases). In germline, CDR1 is MNHEY, CDR2 SVGAGI. This CDR3 is built from 11 residues. Trimming pared 7 bases from V and 4 bases from J, leaving 6 bases between. CDR3 sequence (DNA): TGTGCCAGCATCAGGGCAGATACGCAGTATTTT. Its translation: CASIRADTQYF.

This chain links TRBV19 with TRBJ1-5, with D maybe TRBD1 (5 bases). CDR1 is LNHDA, CDR2 SQIVND, per germline (reference sequence). The ends were cut back, 3 bases at V and 7 bases at J, with 10 bases in the middle. The CDR3 covers 13 residues. The CDR3 nucleotides read TGTGCCAGTAGTATGCAGGGAGGACAGCCCCAGCATTTT. Translated: CASSMQGGQPQHF.

The chain is built from TRBV13 and TRBJ2-1, with 7 bases that match TRBD2. The CDR3 has 14 amino acids. The V gene's germline CDR1 is PRHDT and CDR2 FYEKMQ (reference sequence). V was pared by 0 bases and J by 6 bases, with 2 bases of the junction left unmatched. CDR3 DNA: TGTGCCAGCAGCTTAGGACTAGCGAGCAATGAGCAGTTCTTC. It translates to CASSLGLASNEQFF.

V is TRBV5-1 and J is TRBJ2-7; 11 bases are shared with TRBD2. With V trimmed by 5 bases and J by 3 bases, 13 bases remained unmatched. Germline V lookup: CDR1 SGHRS, CDR2 YFSETQ. This CDR3 spans 17 amino acids. The CDR3 sequence: CASRRMSTGLAVYEQYF. CDR3 DNA: TGCGCCAGCAGGCGGATGAGTACGGGACTAGCGGTCTACGAGCAGTACTTC.

The chain links TRBV28 to TRBJ1-1; 9 bases are a match to TRBD1. The germline V gene encodes CDR1 MDHEN and CDR2 SYDVKM. The V gene end was trimmed by 3 bases and the J gene end by 1 base; junction bases not matched to a gene: 9. This CDR3 has 17 residues. CDR3 amino acids: CASSFPTGGSWNTEAFF. Here the CDR3 DNA reads TGTGCCAGCAGTTTCCCAACAGGGGGCAGTTGGAACACTGAAGCTTTCTTT.